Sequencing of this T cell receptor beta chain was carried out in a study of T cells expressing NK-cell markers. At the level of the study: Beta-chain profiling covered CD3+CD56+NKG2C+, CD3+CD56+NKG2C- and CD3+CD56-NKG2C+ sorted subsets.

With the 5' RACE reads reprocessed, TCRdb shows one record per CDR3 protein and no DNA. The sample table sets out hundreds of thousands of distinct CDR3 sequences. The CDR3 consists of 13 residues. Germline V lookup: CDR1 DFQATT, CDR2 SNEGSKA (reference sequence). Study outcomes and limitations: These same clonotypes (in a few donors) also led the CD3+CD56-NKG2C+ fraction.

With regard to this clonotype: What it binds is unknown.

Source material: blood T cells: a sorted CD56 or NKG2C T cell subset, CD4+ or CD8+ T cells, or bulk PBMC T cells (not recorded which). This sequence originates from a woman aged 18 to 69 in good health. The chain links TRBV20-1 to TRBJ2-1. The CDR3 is CSASILAGNEQFF.